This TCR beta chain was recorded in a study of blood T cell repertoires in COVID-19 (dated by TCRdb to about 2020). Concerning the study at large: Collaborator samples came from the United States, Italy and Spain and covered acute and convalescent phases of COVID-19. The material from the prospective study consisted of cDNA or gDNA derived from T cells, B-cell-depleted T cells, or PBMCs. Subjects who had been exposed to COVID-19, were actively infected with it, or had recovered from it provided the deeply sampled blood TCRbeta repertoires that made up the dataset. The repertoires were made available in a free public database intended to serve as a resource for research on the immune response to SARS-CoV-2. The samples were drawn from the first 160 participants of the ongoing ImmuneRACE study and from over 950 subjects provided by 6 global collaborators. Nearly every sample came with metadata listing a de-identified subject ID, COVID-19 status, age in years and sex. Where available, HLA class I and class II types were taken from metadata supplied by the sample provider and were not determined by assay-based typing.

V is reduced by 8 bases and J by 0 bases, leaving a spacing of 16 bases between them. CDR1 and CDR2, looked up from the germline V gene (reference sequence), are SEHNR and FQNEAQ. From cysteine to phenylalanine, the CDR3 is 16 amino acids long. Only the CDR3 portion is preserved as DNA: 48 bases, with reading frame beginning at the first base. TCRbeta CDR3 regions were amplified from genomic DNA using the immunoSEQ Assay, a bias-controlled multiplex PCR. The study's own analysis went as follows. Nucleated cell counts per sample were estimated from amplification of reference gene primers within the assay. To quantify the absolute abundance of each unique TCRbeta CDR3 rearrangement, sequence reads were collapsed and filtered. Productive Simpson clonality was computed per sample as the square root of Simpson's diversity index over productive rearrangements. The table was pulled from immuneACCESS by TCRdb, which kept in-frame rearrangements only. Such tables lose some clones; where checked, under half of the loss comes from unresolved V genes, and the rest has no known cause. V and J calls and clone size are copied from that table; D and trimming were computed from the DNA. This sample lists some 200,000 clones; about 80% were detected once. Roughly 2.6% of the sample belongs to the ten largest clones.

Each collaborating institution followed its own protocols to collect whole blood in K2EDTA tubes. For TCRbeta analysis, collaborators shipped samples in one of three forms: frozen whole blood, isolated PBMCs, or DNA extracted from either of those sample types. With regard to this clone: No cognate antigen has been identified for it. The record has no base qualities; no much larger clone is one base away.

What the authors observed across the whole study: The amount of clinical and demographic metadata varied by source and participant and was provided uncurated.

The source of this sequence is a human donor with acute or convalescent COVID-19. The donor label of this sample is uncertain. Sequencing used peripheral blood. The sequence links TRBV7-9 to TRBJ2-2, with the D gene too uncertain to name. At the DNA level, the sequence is TGTGCCAGCTCCCAAAGTGTGGCTTCGAACACCGGGGAGCTGTTTTTT. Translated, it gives CASSQSVASNTGELFF.